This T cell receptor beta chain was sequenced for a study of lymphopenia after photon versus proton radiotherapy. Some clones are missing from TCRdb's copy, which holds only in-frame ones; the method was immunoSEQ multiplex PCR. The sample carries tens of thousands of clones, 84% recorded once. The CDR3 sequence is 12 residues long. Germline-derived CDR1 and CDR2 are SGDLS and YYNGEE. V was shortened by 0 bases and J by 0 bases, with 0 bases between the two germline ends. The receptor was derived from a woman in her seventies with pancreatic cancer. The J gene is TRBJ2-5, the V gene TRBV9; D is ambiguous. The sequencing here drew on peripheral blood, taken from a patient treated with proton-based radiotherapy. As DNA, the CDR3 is TGTGCCAGCAGCGTAGACCAAGAGACCCAGTACTTC. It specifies CASSVDQETQYF.